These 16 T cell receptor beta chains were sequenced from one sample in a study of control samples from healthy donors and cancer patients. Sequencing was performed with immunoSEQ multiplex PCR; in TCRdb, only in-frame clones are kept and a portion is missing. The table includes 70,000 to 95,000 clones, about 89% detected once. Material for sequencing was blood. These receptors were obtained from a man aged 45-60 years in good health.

CDR3 loop: CAWSSILGSRDSPLHF. The CDR3 nucleotides read TGTGCCTGGAGTTCGATACTGGGGAGTAGGGATTCACCCCTCCACTTT. The rearrangement uses TRBV30 and TRBJ1-6; D uncertain. Trimming pared 2 bases from V and 8 bases from J, leaving 19 bases between. This CDR3 has 16 amino acids. CDR1 and CDR2 (germline): GTSNPN, SVGIG (reference sequence). Variable domain in full (rest from reference TRBV30 and TRBJ1-6): SQTIHQWPATLVQPVGSPLSLECTVEGTSNPNLYWYRQAAGRGLQLLFYSVGIGQISSEVPQNLSASRPQDRQFILSSKKLLLSDSGFYLCAWSSILGSRDSPLHFGNGTRLTVT.

CDR3 sequence reads: CASSGETYNEQFF. The CDR3 region has the DNA TGTGCCAGCAGCGGTGAAACCTACAATGAGCAGTTCTTC. The gene calls are TRBV7-2 and TRBJ2-1; unclear D gene. The CDR3 spans 13 residues. CDR1 is SGHTA and CDR2 is FQGNSA in the germline V gene. V was pared by 5 bases and J by 2 bases, with 7 bases between.

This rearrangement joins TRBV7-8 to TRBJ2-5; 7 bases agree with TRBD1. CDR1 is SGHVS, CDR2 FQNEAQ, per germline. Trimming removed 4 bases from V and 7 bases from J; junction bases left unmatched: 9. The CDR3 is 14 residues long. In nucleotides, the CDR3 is TGTGCCAGCAGCTGGACAGGTACCCCTGGGACCCAGTACTTC. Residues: CASSWTGTPGTQYF.

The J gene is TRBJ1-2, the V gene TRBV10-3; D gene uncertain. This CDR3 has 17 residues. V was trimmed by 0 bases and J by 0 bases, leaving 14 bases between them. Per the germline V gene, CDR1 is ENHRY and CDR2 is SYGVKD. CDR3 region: CAISESVFPRSNYGYTF. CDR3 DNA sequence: TGTGCCATCAGTGAGTCGGTATTCCCGCGGTCTAACTATGGCTACACCTTC.

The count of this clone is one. The CDR3 is CASSREIQTNYGYTF. The CDR3 DNA sequence: TGTGCCAGCAGCCGAGAAATCCAGACTAACTATGGCTACACCTTC. The chain combines TRBV7-8 with TRBJ1-2, with D hard to call. Germline V gene lookup returns CDR1 SGHVS and CDR2 FQNEAQ. This CDR3 contains 15 residues. V lost 5 bases and J lost 0, with 13 bases in between. Full variable domain (missing parts from reference TRBV7-8 and TRBJ1-2): GAGVSQSPRYKVAKRGQDVALRCDPISGHVSLFWYQQALGQGPEFLTYFQNEAQLDKSGLPSDRFFAERPEGSVSTLKIQRTQQEDSAVYLCASSREIQTNYGYTFGSGTRLTVV.

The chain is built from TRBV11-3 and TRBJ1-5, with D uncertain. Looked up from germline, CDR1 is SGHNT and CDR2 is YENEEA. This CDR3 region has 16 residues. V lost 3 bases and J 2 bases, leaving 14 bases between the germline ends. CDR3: CASSFLITVCNQPQHF. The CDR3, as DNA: TGTGCCAGCAGCTTCCTAATAACAGTCTGCAATCAGCCCCAGCATTTT.

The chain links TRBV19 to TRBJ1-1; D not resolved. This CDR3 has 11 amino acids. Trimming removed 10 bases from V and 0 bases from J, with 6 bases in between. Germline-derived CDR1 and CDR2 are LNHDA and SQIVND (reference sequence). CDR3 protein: CAIYMNTEAFF. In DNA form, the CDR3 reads TGTGCCATTTACATGAACACTGAAGCTTTCTTT.

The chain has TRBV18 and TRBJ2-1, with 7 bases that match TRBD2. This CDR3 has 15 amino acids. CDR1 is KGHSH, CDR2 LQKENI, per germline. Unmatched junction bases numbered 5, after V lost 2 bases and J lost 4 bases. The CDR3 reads CASSPGASGYNEQFF. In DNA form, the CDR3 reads TGTGCCAGCTCACCAGGAGCTAGCGGTTACAATGAGCAGTTCTTC.

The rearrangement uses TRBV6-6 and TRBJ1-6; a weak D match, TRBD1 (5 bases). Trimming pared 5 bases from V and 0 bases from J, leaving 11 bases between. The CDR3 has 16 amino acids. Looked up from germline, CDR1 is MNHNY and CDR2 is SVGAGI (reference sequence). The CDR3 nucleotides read TGTGCCAGCAGTGGGACTTTGAGCTCCTATAATTCACCCCTCCACTTT. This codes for CASSGTLSSYNSPLHF.

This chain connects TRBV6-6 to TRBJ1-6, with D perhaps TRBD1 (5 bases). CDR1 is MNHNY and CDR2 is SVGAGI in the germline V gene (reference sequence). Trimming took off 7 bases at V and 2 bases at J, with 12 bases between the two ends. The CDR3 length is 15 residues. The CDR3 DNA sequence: TGTGCCAGCACACCGCGGGGGACCTATAATTCACCCCTCCACTTT. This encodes CASTPRGTYNSPLHF.

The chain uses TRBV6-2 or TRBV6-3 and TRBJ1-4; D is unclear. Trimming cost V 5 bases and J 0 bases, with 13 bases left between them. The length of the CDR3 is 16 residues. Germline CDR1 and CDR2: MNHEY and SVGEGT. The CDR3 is CASSGLPASTNEKLFF. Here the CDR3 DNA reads TGTGCCAGCAGTGGTTTACCCGCCTCAACTAATGAAAAACTGTTTTTT.

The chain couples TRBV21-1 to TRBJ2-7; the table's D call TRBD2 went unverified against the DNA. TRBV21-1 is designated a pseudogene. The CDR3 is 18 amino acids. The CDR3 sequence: CASNPFFRSRERAYEQYF. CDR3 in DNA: TGTGCCAGCAACCCCTTTTTTCGATCGCGGGAGAGGGCCTACGAGCAGTACTTC.

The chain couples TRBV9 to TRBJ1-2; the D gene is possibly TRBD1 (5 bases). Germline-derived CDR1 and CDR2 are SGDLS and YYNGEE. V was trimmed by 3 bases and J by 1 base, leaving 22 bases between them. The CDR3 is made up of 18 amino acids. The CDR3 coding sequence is TGTGCCAGCAGCGCGCCCCGGGACGGCCCTTTACTTAACTATGGCTACACCTTC. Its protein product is CASSAPRDGPLLNYGYTF. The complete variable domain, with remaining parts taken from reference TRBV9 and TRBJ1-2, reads DSGVTQTPKHLITATGQRVTLRCSPRSGDLSVYWYQQSLDQGLQFLIQYYNGEERAKGNILERFSAQQFPDLHSELNLSSLELGDSALYFCASSAPRDGPLLNYGYTFGSGTRLTVV.

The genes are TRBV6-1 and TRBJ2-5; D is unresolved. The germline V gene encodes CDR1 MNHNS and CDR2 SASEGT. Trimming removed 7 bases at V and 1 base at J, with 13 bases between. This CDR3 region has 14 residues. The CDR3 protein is CASKLTRTQETQYF. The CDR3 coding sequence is TGTGCCAGCAAATTAACACGAACCCAAGAGACCCAGTACTTC.

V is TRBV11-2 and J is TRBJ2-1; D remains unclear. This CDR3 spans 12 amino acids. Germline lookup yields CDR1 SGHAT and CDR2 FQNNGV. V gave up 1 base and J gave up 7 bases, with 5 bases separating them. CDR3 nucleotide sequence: TGTGCCAGCAGCTTAGCCAGAAATGAGCAGTTCTTC. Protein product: CASSLARNEQFF.

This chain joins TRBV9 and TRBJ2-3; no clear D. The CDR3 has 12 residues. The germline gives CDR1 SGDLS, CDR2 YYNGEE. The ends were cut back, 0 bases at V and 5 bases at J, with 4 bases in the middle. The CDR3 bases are TGTGCCAGCAGCGTAGAACTAGATACGCAGTATTTT. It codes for CASSVELDTQYF.